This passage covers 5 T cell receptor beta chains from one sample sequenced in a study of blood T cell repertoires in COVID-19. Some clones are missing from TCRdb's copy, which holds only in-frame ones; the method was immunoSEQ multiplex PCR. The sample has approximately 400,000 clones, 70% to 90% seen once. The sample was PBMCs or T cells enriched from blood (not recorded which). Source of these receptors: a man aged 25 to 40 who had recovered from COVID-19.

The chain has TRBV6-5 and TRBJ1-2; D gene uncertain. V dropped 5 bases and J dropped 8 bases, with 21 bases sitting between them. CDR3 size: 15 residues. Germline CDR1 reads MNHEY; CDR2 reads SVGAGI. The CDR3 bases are TGTGCCAGCAGTCACCCCTGGTCCGGGGAGGTCGGCTACACCTTC. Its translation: CASSHPWSGEVGYTF.

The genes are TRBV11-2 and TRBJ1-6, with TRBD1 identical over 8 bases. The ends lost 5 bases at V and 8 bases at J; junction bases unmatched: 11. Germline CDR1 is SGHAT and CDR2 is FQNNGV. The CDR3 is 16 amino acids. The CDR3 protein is CASSPQPGTGDSPLHF. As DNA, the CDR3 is TGTGCCAGCAGCCCGCAGCCCGGGACAGGAGATTCACCCCTCCACTTT.

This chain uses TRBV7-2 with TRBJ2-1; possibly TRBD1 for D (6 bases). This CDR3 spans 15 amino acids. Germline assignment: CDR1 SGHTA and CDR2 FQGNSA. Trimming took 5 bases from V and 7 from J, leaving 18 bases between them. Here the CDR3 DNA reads TGTGCCAGCAGCGCTATACTACTTACAGGGAATGAGCAGTTCTTC. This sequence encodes CASSAILLTGNEQFF. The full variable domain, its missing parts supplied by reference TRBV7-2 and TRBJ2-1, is GAGVSQSPSNKVTEKGKDVELRCDPISGHTALYWYRQSLGQGLEFLIYFQGNSAPDKSGLPSDRFSAERTGGSVSTLTIQRTQQEDSAVYLCASSAILLTGNEQFFGPGTRLTVL.

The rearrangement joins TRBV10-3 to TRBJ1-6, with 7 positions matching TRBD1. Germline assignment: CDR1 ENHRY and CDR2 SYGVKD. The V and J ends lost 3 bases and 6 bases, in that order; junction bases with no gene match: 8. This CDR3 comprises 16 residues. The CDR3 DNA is TGTGCCATCAGTGAAACAGGGGTCGGTGGTAATTCACCCCTCCACTTT. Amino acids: CAISETGVGGNSPLHF.

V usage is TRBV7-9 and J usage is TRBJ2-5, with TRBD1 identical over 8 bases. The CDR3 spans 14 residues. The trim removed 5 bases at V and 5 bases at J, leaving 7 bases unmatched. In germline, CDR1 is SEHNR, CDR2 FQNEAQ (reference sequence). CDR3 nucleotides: TGTGCCAGCAGCCACGGACAGGGCTGGGAGACCCAGTACTTC. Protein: CASSHGQGWETQYF. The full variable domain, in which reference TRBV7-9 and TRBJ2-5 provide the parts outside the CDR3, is DTGVSQNPRHKITKRGQNVTFRCDPISEHNRLYWYRQTLGQGPEFLTYFQNEAQLEKSRLLSDRFSAERPKGSFSTLEIQRTEQGDSAMYLCASSHGQGWETQYFGPGTRLLVL.